This TCR beta chain was recorded in a study of pediatric ulcerative colitis. Study-level background: Disease was pancolitis in about 7 and left-sided in two, histology-confirmed.

The table came from immunoSEQ multiplex PCR; TCRdb's copy has only in-frame clones and leaves some out. The table includes 32,000 or so clones, roughly 86% detected once. Blood was drawn at the time of colonoscopy. Germline CDR1 LNHDA, CDR2 SQIVND (reference sequence). There are 13 residues in the CDR3. V was trimmed by 5 bases and J by 5 bases, leaving 12 bases between them. This clone was observed a few times. Sample: blood. The sequence derives from a boy between 5 and 17 years old with severe ulcerative colitis. J is TRBJ1-1 and V is TRBV19, with D hard to call. CDR3 coding DNA: TGTGCCAGTAGTTCCGCTCCGGGGACTGAAGCTTTCTTT. This codes for CASSSAPGTEAFF.